This TCR beta chain was recorded in a study of graft-versus-host responses after intestinal transplantation. General study findings and limits: Recipient marrow harbored GvH clones, some of which surfaced first in ileum or blood.

TCRdb's copy holds only in-frame clones and misses some; the assay was immunoSEQ multiplex PCR. This sample has 65,000 to 90,000 clones, with approximately 88% found just once. As concerns this clone: Its target is not known.

This CDR3 region has 14 residues. Germline V gene lookup returns CDR1 MNHEY and CDR2 SMNVEV (reference sequence). V shed 5 bases, J shed 9 bases, and the junction held 10 bases outside the gene matches. The chain couples TRBV27 to TRBJ2-7, with TRBD2 identical over 10 bases. The TCR originated in a human donor who received an intestinal transplant. The sequencing used unstimulated CD8+ T cells sorted from spleen or lymph node cells, collected before intestinal transplant. The CDR3 reads CASSVTSGNTGQYF. In nucleotides, the CDR3 is TGTGCCAGCAGTGTAACTAGCGGGAACACCGGGCAGTACTTC.